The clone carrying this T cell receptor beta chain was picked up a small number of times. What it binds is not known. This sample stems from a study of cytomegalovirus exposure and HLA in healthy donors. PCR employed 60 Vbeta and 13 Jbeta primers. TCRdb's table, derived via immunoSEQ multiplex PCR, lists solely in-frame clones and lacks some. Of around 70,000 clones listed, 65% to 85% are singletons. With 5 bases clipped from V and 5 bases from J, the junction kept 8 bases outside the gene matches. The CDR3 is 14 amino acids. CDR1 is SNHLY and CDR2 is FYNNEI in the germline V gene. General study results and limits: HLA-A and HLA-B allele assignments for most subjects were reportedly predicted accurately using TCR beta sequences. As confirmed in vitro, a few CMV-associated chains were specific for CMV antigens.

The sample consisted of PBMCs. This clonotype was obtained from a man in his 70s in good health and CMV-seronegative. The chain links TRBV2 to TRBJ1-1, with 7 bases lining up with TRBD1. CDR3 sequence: CASSLQGMETEAFF. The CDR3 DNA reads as TGTGCCAGCAGTCTACAGGGGATGGAGACTGAAGCTTTCTTT.